Listed below are T cell receptor beta chains from one sample, sequenced in a study of T cell responses to AZD1222 COVID-19 vaccine. Using immunoSEQ multiplex PCR, the repertoire was profiled, and TCRdb retains in-frame clones only, with some absent. This sample has over 85,000 clones; about four fifths occur once, and the top ten carry 3.5% to 5%. This material consisted of peripheral blood, taken on day 0 of AZD1222 vaccination. The receptors here all came from an adult in good health. CDR3s include the opening cysteine and the closing phenylalanine or tryptophan.

V gene	J gene	CDR3 protein
TRBV5-5	TRBJ1-2	CASNSGLYGYTF
TRBV28	TRBJ1-1	CASSIFAVNTEAFF
TRBV2	TRBJ2-3	CASSALAGGPTDTQYF
TRBV12-3/TRBV12-4	TRBJ2-7	CASSRQGPYEQYF
TRBV7-2	TRBJ2-7	CASSRSTGSSYEQYF
TRBV7-2	TRBJ2-1	CASSPTLAGGYNEQFF
TRBV18	TRBJ2-2	CASSRYSDSVNTGELFF
TRBV21-1	TRBJ1-1	CASSKGFLGRGFTEAFF
TRBV23-1	TRBJ2-6	CASSQPGTRWFHVLTF
TRBV18	TRBJ1-4	CASSLGTVGSSTNEKLFF
TRBV18	TRBJ1-2	CASSPSFGQAGGGYTF
TRBV18	TRBJ2-7	CASSPRTSRGEQYF
TRBV12-2	TRBJ1-3	CASRLGRDRGLPGSGNTIYF
TRBV2	TRBJ1-1	CASRDSWAFF
TRBV28	TRBJ2-2	CASSEAGQGLSGELFF
TRBV19	TRBJ1-1	CASNARELYTEAFF
TRBV4-1	TRBJ1-6	CASSQDYQTPLHF
TRBV6-5	TRBJ2-7	CASSRSGGGLHEQYF
TRBV5-6	TRBJ1-1	CASSLFGTRWGGTEAFF
TRBV6-5	TRBJ1-5	CASSFSGARNQPQHF
TRBV2	TRBJ2-7	CASSVGLAGYYEQYF
TRBV2	TRBJ2-7	CATSGSYEQYF
TRBV2	TRBJ2-7	CASSGLLNNYEQYF
TRBV6-2/TRBV6-3	TRBJ2-7	CASSPGPQHEQYF
TRBV9	TRBJ1-4	CASSVMGQGGEKLFF
TRBV11-2	TRBJ1-1	CASSHRAMNTEAFF
TRBV5-4	TRBJ1-1	CASGRGLNTEAFF
TRBV7-3	TRBJ2-1	CASSLTLTSAHEQFF
TRBV5-4	TRBJ1-4	CASSATRQGAREKLFF
TRBV5-1	TRBJ1-3	CASSSAGQSLNTIYF
TRBV10-3	TRBJ2-5	CAIRDQDTKETQYF